Each of the 19 T cell receptor beta chains below was sequenced from the same sample in a study of blood T cell repertoires in COVID-19. This table comes from immunoSEQ multiplex PCR, and its TCRdb copy is limited to in-frame clones, with some not included. The sample yields approximately 360,000 clones, over 75% seen once. What was sequenced was PBMCs or T cells enriched from blood (not recorded which). The receptors shown here come from a woman aged 25 to 45 with acute COVID-19.

The CDR3 is CASSLRQGAIYEQYF. CDR3 sequence (DNA): TGTGCCAGCAGTTTACGGCAGGGGGCAATCTACGAGCAGTACTTC. This chain joins TRBV27 and TRBJ2-7, with TRBD1 matching 8 bases. The CDR3 loop spans 15 amino acids. The V and J ends lost 2 bases and 3 bases, in that order; junction bases with no gene match: 6. Germline-derived CDR1 and CDR2 are MNHEY and SMNVEV (reference sequence).

J is TRBJ2-1 and V is TRBV6-5; 8 bases align to TRBD1. V was pared by 6 bases and J by 6 bases, with 10 bases of the junction left unmatched. Germline-derived CDR1 and CDR2 are MNHEY and SVGAGI. CDR3 length: 15 residues. CDR3 DNA sequence: TGTGCCAGCAGCCCCGGGACAGGTATGATCAATGAGCAGTTCTTC. Amino acid sequence: CASSPGTGMINEQFF.

The V call is TRBV4-2, the J call TRBJ2-1; 8 bases agree with TRBD2. The V segment lost 1 base and the J segment 9 bases; nucleotides outside the gene matches: 8. Germline V lookup: CDR1 LGHNA, CDR2 YNFKEQ. The CDR3 length is 15 residues. Written as DNA, the CDR3 is TGTGCCAGCAGCCAAGTTGGCGGGGGGAACGGTGAGCAGTTCTTC. Its protein product is CASSQVGGGNGEQFF.

A few counts support this clone. The genes are TRBV27 and TRBJ2-1, with TRBD2 as a possible D gene (5 bases). V lost 5 bases to trimming and J lost 0 bases, with 17 bases between them. CDR1 is MNHEY, CDR2 SMNVEV, per germline (reference sequence). CDR3 length equals 17 residues. The CDR3 nucleotides are TGTGCCAGCAGTCAGCGTAGCGTAAAGAGCTCCTACAATGAGCAGTTCTTC. Protein sequence: CASSQRSVKSSYNEQFF.

The rearrangement joins TRBV2 to TRBJ2-7, with 8 bases matching TRBD2. The V gene end was trimmed by 6 bases and the J gene end by 2 bases; junction bases not matched to a gene: 3. The germline V gene encodes CDR1 SNHLY and CDR2 FYNNEI. The CDR3 consists of 13 residues. CDR3 bases: TGTGCCAGCAGCGCGGGGGGCCCCTACGAGCAGTACTTC. Translating gives CASSAGGPYEQYF.

The gene calls are TRBV2 and TRBJ1-1; 7 nucleotides agree with TRBD1. Germline V gene lookup returns CDR1 SNHLY and CDR2 FYNNEI. V lost 8 bases to trimming and J lost 0 bases; unmatched junction nucleotides: 9. This CDR3 has 15 residues. The CDR3 DNA reads as TGTGCCAGCCTAACCACCGGGACAGTGAACACTGAAGCTTTCTTT. Its protein is CASLTTGTVNTEAFF.

In this sample, this clone turned up once. The rearrangement links TRBV9 to TRBJ1-6, with D unclear. Per germline, CDR1 SGDLS and CDR2 YYNGEE. This CDR3 comprises 14 residues. V gave up 0 bases and J gave up 10 bases, with 11 bases separating them. The CDR3 region has the DNA TGTGCCAGCAGCGTAGGAGGGATCCAGTCACCCCTCCACTTT. Translated, it gives CASSVGGIQSPLHF.

The V and J genes are TRBV6-4 and TRBJ2-2, with D unclear. Looked up from germline, CDR1 is MRHNA and CDR2 is SNTAGT. The CDR3 has 13 amino acids. The V end was cut by 2 bases, the J end by 3 bases, with 4 bases between. DNA for the CDR3: TGTGCCAGCAGTGACACGGACACCGGGGAGCTGTTTTTT. As protein: CASSDTDTGELFF.

V gene TRBV18 combines with J gene TRBJ1-5, with D possibly TRBD1 on 5 matching bases. Germline CDR1 reads KGHSH; CDR2 reads LQKENI. The CDR3 extends over 14 amino acids. Between the trimmed V and J ends, which lost 6 bases and 4 bases, there was a span of 13 bases. The DNA for the CDR3 is TGTGCCAGCTCCTCAGATCAGGGTAATCAGCCCCAGCATTTT. This gives the protein CASSSDQGNQPQHF.

The chain is built from TRBV6-1 and TRBJ1-6; TRBD1 might be the D (5 bases). Trimming cost V 3 bases and J 10 bases, with 19 bases left between them. The CDR3 has 16 residues. CDR1 is MNHNS and CDR2 is SASEGT in the germline V gene. CDR3 sequence reads: CASSDPGEGRRSPLHF. CDR3 sequence (DNA): TGTGCCAGCAGTGACCCGGGGGAAGGTCGGAGGTCACCCCTCCACTTT.

A few counts support this clone. The chain is built from TRBV4-1 and TRBJ1-1; D unresolved. Germline V gene lookup returns CDR1 MGHRA and CDR2 YSYEKL. Trimming pared 0 bases from V and 0 bases from J, leaving 14 bases between. The CDR3 loop spans 17 amino acids. CDR3 in DNA: TGCGCCAGCAGCCAAGATCTTCCAGAGCGCATGAACACTGAAGCTTTCTTT. It is translated as CASSQDLPERMNTEAFF.

A single count supports this clone. At one end the junction does not follow the germline gene, possibly because of a read error. The chain combines TRBV24-1 with TRBJ2-7; 7 bases are a match to TRBD1. CDR3 size: 12 residues. Per germline, CDR1 KGHDR and CDR2 SFDVKD. The CDR3 region has the DNA TGTGCCACCAGTGATTCGACAGGGCACCATCTCTTC. It specifies CATSDSTGHHLF.

V gene TRBV2 combines with J gene TRBJ2-1; 7 nucleotides align to TRBD1. The junction had 7 bases not matched to a gene; V was cut back by 2 bases and J by 15 bases. Germline V CDR1 and CDR2: SNHLY, FYNNEI. CDR3 length: 12 residues. The CDR3 region is CASSERRGLPFF. DNA for the CDR3: TGTGCCAGCAGTGAACGAAGGGGGCTACCGTTCTTC.

This chain uses TRBV10-3 with TRBJ1-5, with D unclear. The length of the CDR3 is 12 residues. Germline V gene data show CDR1 as ENHRY and CDR2 as SYGVKD. V gave up 3 bases and J gave up 5 bases, with 5 bases separating them. CDR3 protein: CAISDSYQPQHF. As DNA, the CDR3 is TGTGCCATCAGTGACAGTTATCAGCCCCAGCATTTT.

The rearrangement links TRBV30 to TRBJ1-1; 10 positions match TRBD1. Losses at the gene ends were 5 bases for V and 6 bases for J; bases not matched to a gene: 6. Germline CDR1 and CDR2: GTSNPN and SVGIG (reference sequence). The CDR3 is made up of 13 amino acids. As DNA, the CDR3 is TGTGCCTGGTGGGACAGGGGAGGAGCTGAAGCTTTCTTT. Its translation is CAWWDRGGAEAFF.

The chain recombines TRBV4-3 with TRBJ2-5; a weak D match, TRBD2 (7 bases). There are 17 residues in the CDR3. CDR1 and CDR2 from the germline V gene are LGHNA and YSLEER. V was pared by 0 bases and J by 2 bases, with 16 bases between. The CDR3 spells CASSQDVRRGRQETQYF. In nucleotides, the CDR3 is TGCGCCAGCAGCCAAGATGTCAGGCGGGGGCGTCAAGAGACCCAGTACTTC.

The chain joins TRBV2 to TRBJ2-3, with D maybe TRBD2 (7 bases). V was pared by 2 bases and J by 5 bases, with 17 bases between. Germline values: CDR1 SNHLY, CDR2 FYNNEI. The CDR3 has 16 residues. In nucleotides, the CDR3 is TGTGCCAGCAGTGAAACGAGGGGGGGCCGGGAAGATACGCAGTATTTT. It translates to CASSETRGGREDTQYF.

The rearrangement uses TRBV14 and TRBJ2-3, with TRBD1 identical over 7 bases. V was pared by 3 bases and J by 6 bases, with 3 bases of the junction left unmatched. Germline-derived CDR1 and CDR2 are SGHDN and FVKESK. The CDR3 consists of 13 residues. CDR3 DNA: TGTGCCAGCAGCCAGACAGGGTTGGATACGCAGTATTTT. This sequence encodes CASSQTGLDTQYF.

The chain links TRBV3-1 (or the pseudogene TRBV3-2) to TRBJ1-1; D unresolved. In germline, CDR1 is LGHDT, CDR2 YNNKEL (reference sequence). There are 14 residues in the CDR3. V was cut by 1 base and J by 3 bases, with 9 bases left in between. CDR3 bases: TGTGCCAGCAGCCAAGCCTCGTTGTACACTGAAGCTTTCTTT. Protein: CASSQASLYTEAFF.